Here is one T cell receptor beta chain with its context. This clone was detected a few times. This clone's antigen is unknown. An end of the junction does not agree with germline; a read error may underlie this. The data belong to a study of metastatic and nonmetastatic thyroid tumors (dated by TCRdb to the early 2020s). With regard to the full study: Repertoires were compared across peripheral blood and tumor or nodule tissue samples from malignant and benign thyroid patients. General findings and caveats noted by the study authors: TCR beta diversity was reported as significantly higher in malignant tumors than in benign nodules, in both blood and tumor samples.

The library relied on PCR. Reads for this sample came from an Illumina HiSeq 4000. The TCR beta-chain CDR3 region of each patient was profiled by high-throughput sequencing. The original methods were these. CDR3 differences across clinicopathological groups were used to build a classifier for discriminating distant-metastatic papillary thyroid cancer patients. Repertoire diversity was assessed with the Shannon index, and tumor-blood repertoire similarity with the Morisita-Horn index. TCRdb took the public reads, trimmed them with fastp at Q25, ran MiXCR for clone calling and kept in-frame beta chains. TCRdb's processing, not the study's, gives the V and J calls here. Here the sample has around 5,000 clones; around a sixth occur a single time. The ten largest clones take up 16% of the sample. None of the patients had been given any treatment before thyroid surgery. Using T-cell receptor beta sequencing, the study looked back at clinical samples from patients collected from about 2011 to 2018.

The CDR3 goes from the cysteine to the phenylalanine over 12 residues. Only the CDR3 part of the read is kept: 36 bases, read in frame from the first base. The germline V gene (reference sequence) supplies CDR1 SEHNR and CDR2 FQNEAQ. The receptor was isolated from a female donor with papillary thyroid cancer or a benign thyroid nodule (not recorded which). Some clones in this sample may be carry-over from other donors' samples. Specimen: adjacent normal tissue. The chain is assembled from TRBV7-9 and TRBJ1-1, with the D gene not confidently named. The nucleotide sequence is TGTGCCGGCAGCTTATCGATGGCTGAGGCTTTCTTT. This encodes CAGSLSMAEAFF.